One sample yielded the 11 T cell receptor beta chains listed below, sequenced in a study of identical twins. Via MiXCR, TCRdb re-called the 5' RACE reads, giving one row per CDR3 protein. The sample includes 450,000 to 650,000 distinct CDR3 sequences, approximately 16% of them seen just once. This sample also belongs to another study, concerning yellow fever vaccine responses in identical twins.

The source material was CD4+ T cells sorted from blood. These receptor sequences come from a young woman in good health.

This clonotype has a handful of counts. This rearrangement joins TRBV27 to TRBJ2-3; unclear D gene. Germline CDR1 reads MNHEY; CDR2 reads SMNVEV (reference sequence). V was pared by 7 bases and J by 4 bases, with 6 bases between. The CDR3 has 11 amino acids. CDR3 protein: CASKRSDTQYF. The CDR3 nucleotides are TGTGCCAGCAAAAGGTCAGATACGCAGTATTTT.

This chain joins TRBV10-3 and TRBJ2-1, with 8 nucleotides matching TRBD2. This CDR3 is 14 amino acids long. After removal of 4 bases from V and 5 bases from J, the junction contained 4 bases not matched to a gene. CDR1 is ENHRY and CDR2 is SYGVKD in the germline V gene. DNA for the CDR3: TGTGCCATCAGTGGGGGTAGCGGGAACAATGAGCAGTTCTTC. Its translation: CAISGGSGNNEQFF.

This clonotype has only a few counts. The gene calls are TRBV2 and TRBJ1-2; 8 nucleotides agree with TRBD1. Germline CDR1 is SNHLY and CDR2 is FYNNEI. This CDR3 contains 16 residues. The junction had 7 bases not matched to a gene; V was cut back by 1 base and J by 3 bases. The CDR3 DNA sequence: TGTGCCAGCAGTGAAGGGGGAGACAGGGGATACTATGGCTACACCTTC. This codes for CASSEGGDRGYYGYTF.

This rearrangement joins TRBV2 to TRBJ2-2, with D perhaps matching TRBD2 (7 bases). V was cut by 6 bases and J by 6 bases, with 17 bases left in between. Germline CDR1 SNHLY, CDR2 FYNNEI. The CDR3 contains 15 residues. In DNA, the CDR3 is TGTGCCAGCAGCGGGGGGCAGGGGTGGTCCGGGGAGCTGTTTTTT. This sequence encodes CASSGGQGWSGELFF.

This clonotype was counted only a few times. V and J are TRBV12-3 or TRBV12-4 and TRBJ1-2; 8 nucleotides line up with TRBD1. The CDR3 runs 13 residues. J lost 7 bases, V lost 6 bases, and 7 bases had no gene match. For the CDR3, the DNA is TGTGCCAGCAGGAAGACAGGGGAGGGTGGCTACACCTTC. Protein sequence: CASRKTGEGGYTF.

This clonotype showed up just a few times. The chain is built from TRBV10-3 and TRBJ2-7; TRBD2 matches at 12 bases. Trimming took 2 bases from V and 3 from J; bases not matched to a gene: 2. The CDR3 covers 15 residues. CDR1 and CDR2 (germline): ENHRY, SYGVKD. The CDR3 here is CAISEGTSGFYEQYV. The CDR3 nucleotides are TGTGCCATCAGTGAGGGGACTAGCGGGTTCTACGAGCAGTACGTC.

This clonotype was seen ten or more times. The chain has TRBV27 and TRBJ2-1; D may be TRBD2 (6 bases). The V gene's germline CDR1 is MNHEY and CDR2 SMNVEV (reference sequence). This CDR3 is 14 amino acids long. Trimming took off 5 bases at V and 0 bases at J, with 8 bases between the two ends. This CDR3 is CASSRGVSYNEQFF. As DNA, the CDR3 is TGTGCCAGCAGTCGCGGGGTCTCCTACAATGAGCAGTTCTTC.

This clonotype has ten or more counts. The chain has TRBV6-1 and TRBJ2-1, with 14 bases identical to TRBD2. Germline V lookup: CDR1 MNHNS, CDR2 SASEGT. The V gene end was trimmed by 5 bases and the J gene end by 8 bases; junction bases not matched to a gene: 5. The CDR3 has 15 residues. The CDR3 bases are TGTGCCAGCAGTCTAGGGACTAGCGGGAGTGATGAGCAGTTCTTC. Amino acid sequence: CASSLGTSGSDEQFF.

This clonotype occurred a few times. The V gene is TRBV20-1, the J gene TRBJ2-5, with 7 bases matching TRBD2. The CDR3 is 14 amino acids. CDR1 is DFQATT and CDR2 is SNEGSKA in the germline V gene (reference sequence). Losses at the gene ends were 3 bases for V and 2 bases for J; bases not matched to a gene: 6. The chain's CDR3 is CSASSRRGQETQYF. The CDR3 DNA sequence: TGCAGTGCTAGCTCTAGGCGGGGGCAAGAGACCCAGTACTTC.

This clonotype was seen only a few times. J is TRBJ1-2 and V is TRBV4-1, with D uncertain. Germline loops: CDR1 MGHRA, CDR2 YSYEKL. The CDR3 covers 15 residues. Trimming cost V 4 bases and J 5 bases, with 17 bases left between them. The CDR3 protein is CASSRGYGDEYGYTF. The CDR3 DNA is TGCGCCAGCAGCCGAGGGTACGGGGATGAATATGGCTACACCTTC.

This clonotype was counted only a few times. V usage is TRBV19 and J usage is TRBJ2-7; 9 positions agree with TRBD1. J gave up 1 base and V 5 bases, and 9 bases lay outside the gene matches. CDR3 length equals 16 residues. Germline V gives CDR1 LNHDA, CDR2 SQIVND (reference sequence). As DNA, the CDR3 is TGTGCCAGTAGTCCCCCAGACAGGGGGGATTCCTACGAGCAGTACTTC. Amino acid sequence: CASSPPDRGDSYEQYF. The full variable domain, in which reference TRBV19 and TRBJ2-7 provide the parts outside the CDR3, is DGGITQSPKYLFRKEGQNVTLSCEQNLNHDAMYWYRQDPGQGLRLIYYSQIVNDFQKGDIAEGYSVSREKKESFPLTVTSAQKNPTAFYLCASSPPDRGDSYEQYFGPGTRLTVT.